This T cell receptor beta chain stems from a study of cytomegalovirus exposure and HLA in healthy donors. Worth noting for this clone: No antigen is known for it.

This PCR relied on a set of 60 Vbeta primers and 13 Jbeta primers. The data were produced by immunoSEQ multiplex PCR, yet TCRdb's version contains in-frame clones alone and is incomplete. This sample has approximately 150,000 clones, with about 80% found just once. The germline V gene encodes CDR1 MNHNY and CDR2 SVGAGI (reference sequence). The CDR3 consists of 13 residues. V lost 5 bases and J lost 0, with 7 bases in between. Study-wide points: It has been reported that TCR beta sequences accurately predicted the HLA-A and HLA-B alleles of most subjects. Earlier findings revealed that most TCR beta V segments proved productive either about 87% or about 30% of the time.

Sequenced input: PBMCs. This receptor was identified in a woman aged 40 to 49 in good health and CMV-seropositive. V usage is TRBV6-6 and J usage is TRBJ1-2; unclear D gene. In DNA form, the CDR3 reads TGTGCCAGCAGTCCGGGGTCTAACTATGGCTACACCTTC. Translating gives CASSPGSNYGYTF.